This T cell receptor (beta chain) was recovered during a study of blood T cell repertoires in COVID-19. Study-wide context: Researchers got acute and convalescent COVID-19 samples from the United States, Italy and Spain. Sources were T cells, B-cell-depleted T cells, or PBMCs; the material itself was cDNA or gDNA.

Per the study methods: Estimation of nucleated cell counts was performed using reference gene primer amplification. Method: immunoSEQ multiplex PCR; TCRdb's copy keeps in-frame clones and lacks some. That table supplies the V and J calls and clone size; D and trimming were determined from the DNA. The table lists approximately 300,000 clones, 92% of them singletons. Germline lookup yields CDR1 SGHVS and CDR2 FNYEAQ. This CDR3 region has 15 residues. Unmatched junction bases numbered 8, after V lost 3 bases and J lost 6 bases. The J gene is TRBJ2-3, the V gene TRBV7-6, with 8 bases aligning to TRBD1. Specimen: PBMCs or T cells enriched from blood (not recorded which). This TCR derives from a woman aged 25 to 39 who had recovered from COVID-19. In DNA form, the CDR3 reads TGTGCCAGCAGCTTGCGCCAGGGGGCCTGGGATACGCAGTATTTT. It encodes CASSLRQGAWDTQYF. The full variable domain, with the rest looked up from reference TRBV7-6 and TRBJ2-3, is GAGVSQSPRYKVTKRGQDVALRCDPISGHVSLYWYRQALGQGPEFLTYFNYEAQQDKSGLPNDRFSAERPEGSISTLTIQRTEQRDSAMYRCASSLRQGAWDTQYFGPGTRLTVL.